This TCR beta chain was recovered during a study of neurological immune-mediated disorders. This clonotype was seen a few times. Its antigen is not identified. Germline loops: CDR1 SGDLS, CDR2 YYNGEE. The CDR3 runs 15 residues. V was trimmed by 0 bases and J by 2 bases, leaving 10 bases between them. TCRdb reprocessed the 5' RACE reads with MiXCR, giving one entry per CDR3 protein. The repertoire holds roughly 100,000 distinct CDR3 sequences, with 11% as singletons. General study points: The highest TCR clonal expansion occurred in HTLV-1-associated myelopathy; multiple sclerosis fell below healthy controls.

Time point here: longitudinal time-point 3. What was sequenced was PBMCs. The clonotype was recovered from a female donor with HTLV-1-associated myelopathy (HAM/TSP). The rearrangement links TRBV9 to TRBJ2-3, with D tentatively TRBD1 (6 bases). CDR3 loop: CASSVGGQYTDTQYF. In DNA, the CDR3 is TGTGCCAGCAGCGTAGGGGGACAATACACAGATACGCAGTATTTT.